The 19 T cell receptor beta chains reported below all come from one sample, sequenced in a study of T cell changes during pregnancy in multiple sclerosis. Clones were sequenced by immunoSEQ multiplex PCR, and TCRdb holds only the in-frame ones, with some missing. The sample shows around 62,000 clones, roughly 93% of them seen only once. This sample comprised CD8+ T cells from peripheral blood mononuclear cells, obtained in the second trimester of pregnancy. Every receptor here comes from a female donor with multiple sclerosis, enrolled in a pregnancy study.

The chain joins TRBV7-9 to TRBJ1-1; maybe TRBD1 (5 bases). This CDR3 is 13 amino acids long. V lost 5 bases, J lost 5 bases, and 12 bases lay in between. CDR1 and CDR2 from the germline V gene are SEHNR and FQNEAQ (reference sequence). CDR3 region: CASSERGRTEAFF. In DNA, the CDR3 is TGTGCCAGCAGCGAACGGGGGAGGACTGAAGCTTTCTTT. The variable domain in full, with the rest retrieved from reference TRBV7-9 and TRBJ1-1, is DTGVSQNPRHKITKRGQNVTFRCDPISEHNRLYWYRQTLGQGPEFLTYFQNEAQLEKSRLLSDRFSAERPKGSFSTLEIQRTEQGDSAMYLCASSERGRTEAFFGQGTRLTVV.

This CDR3 is CASSLVRTGGLANTGELFF. CDR3 nucleotides: TGTGCCAGCAGCTTAGTGCGGACAGGGGGTTTGGCTAACACCGGGGAGCTGTTTTTT. The chain uses TRBV7-8 and TRBJ2-2, with 10 bases aligning to TRBD1. Per germline, CDR1 SGHVS and CDR2 FQNEAQ. The J segment lost 2 bases and the V segment lost 1 base, leaving 10 bases of the junction unmatched. The CDR3 loop spans 19 amino acids. Full variable domain (rest looked up from reference TRBV7-8 and TRBJ2-2): GAGVSQSPRYKVAKRGQDVALRCDPISGHVSLFWYQQALGQGPEFLTYFQNEAQLDKSGLPSDRFFAERPEGSVSTLKIQRTQQEDSAVYLCASSLVRTGGLANTGELFFGEGSRLTVL.

This chain connects TRBV27 to TRBJ2-1; 10 bases are shared with TRBD1. The J segment lost 7 bases and the V segment lost 10 bases, leaving 16 bases of the junction unmatched. This CDR3 spans 16 amino acids. Germline V lookup: CDR1 MNHEY, CDR2 SMNVEV (reference sequence). The CDR3 coding sequence is TGTGCCACCTCAAGGGACTCGGGACAGGGGAGTAATGAGCAGTTCTTC. Its protein product is CATSRDSGQGSNEQFF.

J is TRBJ2-7 and V is TRBV4-3, with TRBD1 identical over 10 bases. CDR1 and CDR2 (germline): LGHNA, YSLEER. The junction had 7 bases not matched to a gene; V was cut back by 4 bases and J by 4 bases. The length of the CDR3 is 15 residues. CDR3 sequence reads: CASSLTGTGVYEQYF. The CDR3 DNA follows: TGCGCCAGCAGCCTAACCGGGACAGGGGTATACGAGCAGTACTTC.

This sequence joins TRBV27 and TRBJ2-5; D unresolved. V was shortened by 4 bases and J by 5 bases, with 14 bases between the two germline ends. Germline V gene sequence: CDR1 MNHEY, CDR2 SMNVEV (reference sequence). The CDR3 has 14 amino acids. CDR3 nucleotide sequence: TGTGCCAGCAGTTCCCTCCCGAGTCTGGAGACCCAGTACTTC. Amino acids: CASSSLPSLETQYF.

The chain carries TRBV19 and TRBJ1-1, with D tentatively TRBD1 (5 bases). The length of the CDR3 is 13 residues. V lost 1 base, J lost 4 bases, and 7 bases lay in between. Germline CDR1 is LNHDA and CDR2 is SQIVND (reference sequence). In DNA form, the CDR3 reads TGTGCCAGTAGTATAGGTCAGGGCACTGAAGCTTTCTTT. Protein product: CASSIGQGTEAFF.

The chain recombines TRBV5-4 with TRBJ2-1; perhaps TRBD2 as D (6 bases). The CDR3 length is 16 residues. CDR1 and CDR2 (germline): SGHNT, YYREEE (reference sequence). Deletions cut 1 base from V and 5 bases from J, with 16 bases between. CDR3 sequence reads: CASSLPFGPGDNEQFF. DNA of the CDR3: TGTGCCAGCAGCTTGCCCTTCGGACCGGGGGACAATGAGCAGTTCTTC.

This chain links TRBV6-5 with TRBJ1-2, with D uncertain. Trimming shortened V by 8 bases and J by 6 bases, and 16 bases separated the two germline ends. Per the germline V gene, CDR1 is MNHEY and CDR2 is SVGAGI. The CDR3 runs to 13 residues. For the CDR3, the DNA is TGTGCCAGCCATCCGCGCCGCCTCGATGGCTACACCTTC. It translates to CASHPRRLDGYTF.

The chain has TRBV7-9 and TRBJ2-1; weak D call: TRBD1 (6 bases). Germline CDR1 is SEHNR and CDR2 is FQNEAQ (reference sequence). V was trimmed by 5 bases and J by 8 bases, leaving 13 bases between them. This CDR3 region has 13 residues. The DNA of the CDR3 is TGTGCCAGCAGCCCTATGGACAGCTATGAGCAGTTCTTC. Translating it yields CASSPMDSYEQFF.

The chain has TRBV30 and TRBJ2-3; unclear D gene. Trimming cost V 3 bases and J 3 bases, with 13 bases left between them. Germline V lookup: CDR1 GTSNPN, CDR2 SVGIG (reference sequence). The length of the CDR3 is 14 residues. CDR3 amino acids: CAWSPWPETDTQYF. The CDR3 nucleotides read TGTGCCTGGAGCCCCTGGCCCGAAACAGATACGCAGTATTTT. The whole variable domain, remainder taken from reference TRBV30 and TRBJ2-3, is SQTIHQWPATLVQPVGSPLSLECTVEGTSNPNLYWYRQAAGRGLQLLFYSVGIGQISSEVPQNLSASRPQDRQFILSSKKLLLSDSGFYLCAWSPWPETDTQYFGPGTRLTVL.

The CDR3 loop is CASSPKRERSLNEQFF. For the CDR3, the DNA is TGTGCCAGCAGCCCGAAGCGGGAGCGGTCCCTCAATGAGCAGTTCTTC. The genes are TRBV5-5 and TRBJ2-1; 8 nucleotides agree with TRBD2. The CDR3 has 16 amino acids. The germline CDR1 and CDR2 sequences are SGHKS and YYEKEE (reference sequence). The V gene end was trimmed by 4 bases and the J gene end by 6 bases; junction bases not matched to a gene: 12.

The chain is built from TRBV6-5 and TRBJ2-3, with D perhaps TRBD2 (5 bases). Germline V gene lookup returns CDR1 MNHEY and CDR2 SVGAGI. This CDR3 contains 15 residues. V shed 2 bases and J shed 5 bases, with 14 bases lying between them. The CDR3 nucleotides are TGTGCCAGCAGTTACCTCGGGGATGGCAGAGATACGCAGTATTTT. This gives the protein CASSYLGDGRDTQYF.

This clone was detected only a few times. The chain has TRBV9 and TRBJ1-2; D not resolved. Germline CDR1 and CDR2: SGDLS and YYNGEE. CDR3 length: 12 residues. Trimming stripped 0 bases from V and 6 bases from J, with 6 bases between. The CDR3 loop is CASSVDGDGYTF. The CDR3 nucleotides are TGTGCCAGCAGCGTAGACGGGGATGGCTACACCTTC.

This clone has a single count. The V gene is TRBV7-6, the J gene TRBJ2-1; 14 nucleotides match TRBD2. The CDR3 is 17 amino acids. Looked up from germline, CDR1 is SGHVS and CDR2 is FNYEAQ. The V and J ends lost 1 base and 7 bases, in that order; junction bases with no gene match: 6. Written as DNA, the CDR3 is TGTGCCAGCAGCTTAGAGACTAGCGGGGGGGCGCGGAATGAGCAGTTCTTC. Residues: CASSLETSGGARNEQFF.

The V call is TRBV7-8, the J call TRBJ2-3; D possibly corresponds to TRBD1 (6 bases). Germline lookup yields CDR1 SGHVS and CDR2 FQNEAQ. The CDR3 consists of 14 residues. Trimming took off 5 bases at V and 4 bases at J, with 13 bases between the two ends. The CDR3 protein is CASSPGVTADTQYF. CDR3 in DNA: TGTGCCAGCAGCCCAGGGGTCACGGCAGATACGCAGTATTTT.

The J gene is TRBJ1-3, the V gene TRBV19; D is unclear. Trimming removed 7 bases from V and 4 bases from J, with 20 bases in between. The CDR3 sequence is 16 residues long. Germline loops: CDR1 LNHDA, CDR2 SQIVND (reference sequence). As DNA, the CDR3 is TGTGCCAGTATACCGGGGATCCTAAGCTCCGGAAACACCATATATTTT. Translated: CASIPGILSSGNTIYF. Looking up the rest from reference TRBV19 and TRBJ1-3 gives the full variable domain: DGGITQSPKYLFRKEGQNVTLSCEQNLNHDAMYWYRQDPGQGLRLIYYSQIVNDFQKGDIAEGYSVSREKKESFPLTVTSAQKNPTAFYLCASIPGILSSGNTIYFGEGSWLTVV.

V gene TRBV6-6 combines with J gene TRBJ2-5; D possibly corresponds to TRBD1 (6 bases). Germline V gene lookup returns CDR1 MNHNY and CDR2 SVGAGI (reference sequence). CDR3 length: 16 residues. The germline V and J ends were trimmed by 0 bases and 7 bases, with 18 bases remaining between them. CDR3 sequence reads: CASSYSVTGNEATQYF. CDR3 nucleotides: TGTGCCAGCAGTTACTCCGTCACAGGGAATGAAGCGACCCAGTACTTC.

This sequence joins TRBV11-1 and TRBJ2-7; TRBD1 matches at 11 bases. After removal of 4 bases from V and 6 bases from J, the junction contained 5 bases not matched to a gene. The CDR3 contains 14 residues. Germline CDR1 is SGHAT and CDR2 is FQDESV (reference sequence). In DNA form, the CDR3 reads TGTGCCAGCAGCTACGCCGGGACAGGGGGCGAGCAGTACTTC. This gives the protein CASSYAGTGGEQYF.

V gene TRBV6-1 combines with J gene TRBJ1-1, with D uncertain. V dropped 2 bases and J dropped 3 bases, with 10 bases sitting between them. In germline, CDR1 is MNHNS, CDR2 SASEGT. The CDR3 loop spans 14 amino acids. For the CDR3, the DNA is TGTGCCAGCAGTGAACTTGGGGAGCACACTGAAGCTTTCTTT. This sequence encodes CASSELGEHTEAFF.